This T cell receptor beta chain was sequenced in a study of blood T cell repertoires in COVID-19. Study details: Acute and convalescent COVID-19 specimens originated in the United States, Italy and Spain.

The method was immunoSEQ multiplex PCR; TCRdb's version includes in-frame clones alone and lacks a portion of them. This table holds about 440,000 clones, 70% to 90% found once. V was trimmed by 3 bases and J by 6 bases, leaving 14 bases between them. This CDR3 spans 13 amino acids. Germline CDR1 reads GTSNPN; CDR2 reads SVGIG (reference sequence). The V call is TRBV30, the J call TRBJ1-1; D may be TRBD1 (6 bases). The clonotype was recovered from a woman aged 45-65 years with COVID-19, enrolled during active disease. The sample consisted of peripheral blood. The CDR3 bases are TGTGCCTGGAGGGCCACAGGGTTCCCTGAAGCTTTCTTT. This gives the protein CAWRATGFPEAFF.